This passage covers 21 T cell receptor beta chains from one sample sequenced in a study of T cell repertoires in cytomegalovirus infection. No antigens are known for them. Using its own MiXCR run on the reads, TCRdb lists one record per CDR3 protein. Among about 130,000 distinct CDR3 sequences listed, roughly 25% were seen once. Material: PBMCs, sequenced either directly or after in vitro stimulation (not recorded which). These receptor sequences come from a human donor in good health (CMV status not recorded). Some clones in this sample may be carry-over from other donors' samples.

V and J are TRBV24-1 and TRBJ2-1; 7 nucleotides align to TRBD2. CDR1 is KGHDR, CDR2 SFDVKD, per germline. The CDR3 loop spans 15 amino acids. J lost 7 bases, V lost 3 bases, and 8 bases had no gene match. The CDR3 spells CATSDHGLVGNEQFF. The CDR3 DNA reads as TGTGCCACCAGTGATCACGGACTAGTCGGTAATGAGCAGTTCTTC.

This clonotype was found a few times. The V and J genes are TRBV19 and TRBJ1-5; 7 nucleotides agree with TRBD1. Losses at the gene ends were 3 bases for V and 7 bases for J; bases not matched to a gene: 9. Germline-derived CDR1 and CDR2 are LNHDA and SQIVND (reference sequence). The CDR3 runs 15 residues. This CDR3 reads CASSMFGTVQQPQHF. CDR3 DNA: TGTGCCAGTAGTATGTTCGGGACAGTTCAACAGCCCCAGCATTTT.

This clonotype has only a few counts. The chain recombines TRBV29-1 with TRBJ1-1, with 12 bases that match TRBD1. This CDR3 is 15 amino acids long. V trimming: 6 bases; J trimming: 4 bases; junction bases outside the gene matches: 9. In germline, CDR1 is SQVTM, CDR2 ANQGSEA. CDR3 sequence reads: CSVSGTGGAGTEAFF. In DNA form, the CDR3 reads TGCAGCGTCTCCGGGACAGGGGGCGCGGGCACTGAAGCTTTCTTT.

The rearrangement uses TRBV11-2 and TRBJ2-3, with 8 bases fitting TRBD2. This CDR3 is 16 amino acids long. Germline CDR1 SGHAT, CDR2 FQNNGV. The J segment lost 2 bases and the V segment lost 4 bases, leaving 8 bases of the junction unmatched. The CDR3, as DNA: TGTGCCAGCAGCTCCAGGACTAGCCTTCTCACAGATACGCAGTATTTT. Amino acids: CASSSRTSLLTDTQYF.

The chain links TRBV14 to TRBJ2-7; maybe TRBD1 (5 bases). The germline CDR1 and CDR2 sequences are SGHDN and FVKESK. Trimming pared 0 bases from V and 11 bases from J, leaving 14 bases between. This CDR3 is 13 amino acids long. The CDR3 sequence: CASSQDFQGSKYF. The CDR3 DNA is TGTGCCAGCAGCCAAGATTTTCAGGGTAGTAAGTACTTC.

The genes are TRBV11-2 and TRBJ1-2; D is undetermined. CDR3 length equals 13 residues. The germline gives CDR1 SGHAT, CDR2 FQNNGV. V lost 3 bases and J lost 6, with 11 bases in between. The DNA of the CDR3 is TGTGCCAGCAGCTTTAACCCTCTGGATGGCTACACCTTC. Its translation is CASSFNPLDGYTF.

The chain couples TRBV19 to TRBJ1-4; D unclear. Germline values: CDR1 LNHDA, CDR2 SQIVND (reference sequence). There are 15 residues in the CDR3. The ends were cut back, 1 base at V and 4 bases at J, with 10 bases in the middle. The CDR3 DNA follows: TGTGCCAGTAGTATAGGACTTCAAGTTAATGAAAAACTGTTTTTT. This sequence encodes CASSIGLQVNEKLFF.

The rearrangement links TRBV5-1 to TRBJ2-3; 7 nucleotides align to TRBD1. Germline trimming cut 0 bases from V and 3 bases from J; bases unmatched to any gene: 4. This CDR3 is built from 15 residues. The germline V gene has CDR1 SGHRS and CDR2 YFSETQ. The CDR3 here is CASSLVGTETDTQYF. Here the CDR3 DNA reads TGCGCCAGCAGCTTGGTGGGGACAGAAACAGATACGCAGTATTTT.

This clonotype was seen only a few times. The chain is built from TRBV28 and TRBJ2-3, with D possibly being TRBD2 (7 bases). The CDR3 is 15 residues long. V lost 7 bases, J lost 3 bases, and 17 bases lay in between. CDR1 MDHEN and CDR2 SYDVKM come from the germline V gene. CDR3: CASTVGGARTDTQYF. CDR3 bases: TGTGCCAGCACGGTAGGGGGGGCGAGGACAGATACGCAGTATTTT.

This chain uses TRBV30 with TRBJ1-1, with D unresolved. V dropped 1 base and J dropped 5 bases, with 11 bases sitting between them. This CDR3 is 13 amino acids long. Germline CDR1 GTSNPN, CDR2 SVGIG (reference sequence). The CDR3 nucleotides are TGTGCCTGGAGTGACTCCCCGCGAACTGAAGCTTTCTTT. Amino acids: CAWSDSPRTEAFF.

The chain is built from TRBV12-3 or TRBV12-4 and TRBJ2-2, with 11 bases that match TRBD2. The CDR3 contains 18 residues. V shed 0 bases, J shed 1 base, and the junction held 4 bases outside the gene matches. CDR3 region: CASSLALAGGRNTGELFF. The DNA for the CDR3 is TGTGCCAGCAGTTTAGCGCTAGCGGGAGGACGGAACACCGGGGAGCTGTTTTTT.

This clonotype was seen more than once but under ten times. This chain joins TRBV2 and TRBJ1-2; D uncertain. Germline CDR1 reads SNHLY; CDR2 reads FYNNEI. This CDR3 comprises 14 residues. Between the trimmed V and J ends, which lost 7 bases and 4 bases, there was a span of 16 bases. CDR3 sequence (DNA): TGTGCCAGCACGCGGGCAGGCCTATTCTATGGCTACACCTTC. Its protein is CASTRAGLFYGYTF.

The rearrangement uses TRBV20-1 and TRBJ1-4; D unclear. The length of the CDR3 is 14 residues. Germline V gives CDR1 DFQATT, CDR2 SNEGSKA (reference sequence). Deletions cut 0 bases from V and 8 bases from J, with 13 bases between. CDR3 in amino acids: CSARDADRGEKLFF. The CDR3 DNA sequence: TGCAGTGCTAGAGATGCCGACCGTGGGGAAAAACTGTTTTTT.

This clonotype has just a few counts. The chain carries TRBV12-3 or TRBV12-4 and TRBJ2-5, with a possible D match to TRBD1 (5 bases). This CDR3 is built from 12 residues. V lost 6 bases, J lost 5 bases, and 10 bases lay in between. CDR3 residues: CASSAGYETQYF. The CDR3 bases are TGTGCCAGCAGCGCAGGGTATGAGACCCAGTACTTC.

The chain has TRBV7-2 and TRBJ2-3; D is possibly TRBD2 (6 bases). This CDR3 comprises 14 residues. CDR1 is SGHTA and CDR2 is FQGNSA in the germline V gene. Trimming pared 3 bases from V and 4 bases from J, leaving 11 bases between. The CDR3, as DNA: TGTGCCAGCAGCTTCGGGACTCCCGCAGATACGCAGTATTTT. It is translated as CASSFGTPADTQYF.

This rearrangement joins TRBV20-1 to TRBJ2-1; 8 positions agree with TRBD1. The length of the CDR3 is 16 residues. The germline V gene encodes CDR1 DFQATT and CDR2 SNEGSKA (reference sequence). Losses at the gene ends were 5 bases for V and 7 bases for J; bases not matched to a gene: 16. For the CDR3, the DNA is TGCAGTGCTTTTAAAACCGGACAGGGACCAGGGAATGAGCAGTTCTTC. It encodes CSAFKTGQGPGNEQFF.

The chain couples TRBV7-3 to TRBJ2-1; D call uncertain. The germline CDR1 and CDR2 sequences are SGHTA and FQGTGA. V was shortened by 1 base and J by 10 bases, with 14 bases between the two germline ends. The CDR3 is 14 amino acids. CDR3 DNA: TGTGCCAGCAGCTTAAATCGAGAGGCGTTGGAGCAGTTCTTC. This codes for CASSLNREALEQFF.

This clonotype was observed many times. The rearrangement uses TRBV11-3 and TRBJ2-1, with 11 bases fitting TRBD2. Germline V lookup: CDR1 SGHNT, CDR2 YENEEA. CDR3 size: 16 residues. V shed 0 bases, J shed 6 bases, and the junction held 4 bases outside the gene matches. The CDR3 nucleotides read TGTGCCAGCAGCTTAGATCGGCTAGCGGGAGGCAATGAGCAGTTCTTC. The encoded protein is CASSLDRLAGGNEQFF.

V usage is TRBV5-4 and J usage is TRBJ1-1, with 8 bases identical to TRBD1. V lost 1 base, J lost 2 bases, and 4 bases stayed unmatched. Germline V CDR1 and CDR2: SGHNT, YYREEE (reference sequence). This CDR3 spans 15 amino acids. CDR3 amino acids: CASSLPQGVNTEAFF. In DNA, the CDR3 is TGTGCCAGCAGCTTGCCACAGGGGGTAAACACTGAAGCTTTCTTT. The complete variable domain, with remaining parts taken from reference TRBV5-4 and TRBJ1-1, reads ETGVTQSPTHLIKTRGQQVTLRCSSQSGHNTVSWYQQALGQGPQFIFQYYREEENGRGNFPPRFSGLQFPNYSSELNVNALELDDSALYLCASSLPQGVNTEAFFGQGTRLTVV.

This clonotype was seen repeatedly, ten times or more. V gene TRBV12-3 or TRBV12-4 combines with J gene TRBJ1-4, with 7 bases identical to TRBD1. V lost 6 bases, J lost 3 bases, and 7 bases stayed unmatched. CDR3 length: 15 residues. The CDR3 coding sequence is TGTGCCAGCAGGAATACCGGGACAGCTAATGAAAAACTGTTTTTT. This gives the protein CASRNTGTANEKLFF.

This sequence joins TRBV19 and TRBJ1-2, with 8 bases fitting TRBD1. The ends lost 5 bases at V and 6 bases at J; junction bases unmatched: 14. Germline values: CDR1 LNHDA, CDR2 SQIVND (reference sequence). The CDR3 loop spans 16 amino acids. The CDR3 DNA follows: TGTGCCAGTAGTTTCTATCTGGGACAGGCCTCGCATGGCTACACCTTC. Its translation is CASSFYLGQASHGYTF. The full variable domain, in which reference TRBV19 and TRBJ1-2 provide the parts outside the CDR3, is DGGITQSPKYLFRKEGQNVTLSCEQNLNHDAMYWYRQDPGQGLRLIYYSQIVNDFQKGDIAEGYSVSREKKESFPLTVTSAQKNPTAFYLCASSFYLGQASHGYTFGSGTRLTVV.